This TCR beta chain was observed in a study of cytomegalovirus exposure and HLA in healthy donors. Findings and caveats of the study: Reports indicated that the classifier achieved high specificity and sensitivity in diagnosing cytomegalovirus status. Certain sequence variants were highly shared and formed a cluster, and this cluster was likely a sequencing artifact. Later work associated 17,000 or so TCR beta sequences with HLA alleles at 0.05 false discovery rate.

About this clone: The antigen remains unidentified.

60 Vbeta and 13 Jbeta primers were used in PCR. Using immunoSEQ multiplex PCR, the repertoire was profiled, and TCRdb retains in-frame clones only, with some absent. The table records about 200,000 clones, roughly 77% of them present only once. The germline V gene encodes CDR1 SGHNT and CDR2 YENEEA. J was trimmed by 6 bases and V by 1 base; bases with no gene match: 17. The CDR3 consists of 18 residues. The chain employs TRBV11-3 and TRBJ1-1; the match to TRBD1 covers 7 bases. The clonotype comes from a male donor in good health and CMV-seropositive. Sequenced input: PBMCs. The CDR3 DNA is TGTGCCAGCAGCTTAGTAGGGACAGAGGAGCAACACTGGTCTGAAGCTTTCTTT. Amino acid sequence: CASSLVGTEEQHWSEAFF.